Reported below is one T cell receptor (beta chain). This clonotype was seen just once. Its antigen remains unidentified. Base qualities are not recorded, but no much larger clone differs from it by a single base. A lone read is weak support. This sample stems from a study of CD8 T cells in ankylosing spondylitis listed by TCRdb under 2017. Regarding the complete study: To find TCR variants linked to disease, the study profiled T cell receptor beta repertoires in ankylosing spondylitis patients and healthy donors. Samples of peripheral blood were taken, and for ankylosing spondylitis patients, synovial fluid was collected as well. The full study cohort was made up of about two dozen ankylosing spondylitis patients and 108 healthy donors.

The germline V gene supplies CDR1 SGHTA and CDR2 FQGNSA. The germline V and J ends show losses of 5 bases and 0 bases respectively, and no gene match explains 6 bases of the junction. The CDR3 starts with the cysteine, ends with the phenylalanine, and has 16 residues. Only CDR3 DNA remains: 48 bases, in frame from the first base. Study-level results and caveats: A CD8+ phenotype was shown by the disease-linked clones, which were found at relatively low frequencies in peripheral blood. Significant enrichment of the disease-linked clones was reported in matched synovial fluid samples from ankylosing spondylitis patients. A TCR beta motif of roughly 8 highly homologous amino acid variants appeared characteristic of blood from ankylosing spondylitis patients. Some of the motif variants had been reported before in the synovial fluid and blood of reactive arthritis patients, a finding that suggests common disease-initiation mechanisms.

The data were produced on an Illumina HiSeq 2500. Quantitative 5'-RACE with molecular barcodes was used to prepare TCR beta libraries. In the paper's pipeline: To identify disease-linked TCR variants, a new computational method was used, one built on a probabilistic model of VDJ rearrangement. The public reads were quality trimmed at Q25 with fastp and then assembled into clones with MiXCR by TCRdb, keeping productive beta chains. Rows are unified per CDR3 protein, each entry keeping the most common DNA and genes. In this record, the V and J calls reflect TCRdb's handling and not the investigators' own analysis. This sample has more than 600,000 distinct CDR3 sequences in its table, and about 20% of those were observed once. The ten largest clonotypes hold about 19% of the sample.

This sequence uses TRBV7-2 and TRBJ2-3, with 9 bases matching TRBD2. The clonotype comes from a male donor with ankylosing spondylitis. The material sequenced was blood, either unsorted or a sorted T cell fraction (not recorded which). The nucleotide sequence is TGTGCCAGCAGCCATCAGACTAGCGGCAGCACAGATACGCAGTATTTT. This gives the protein CASSHQTSGSTDTQYF.